This TCR beta chain comes out of a study of blood T cells in healthy people across ages. Broader study findings: In the absence of known donor CMV status, changes in expanded clonotypes were possibly confounded.

It was with a sample-barcoded 5' primer and a J-beta primer mix that a second PCR of roughly 7 to 12 cycles was run. TCRdb recomputed calls from the 5' RACE reads with MiXCR, one row per CDR3 protein. The sample carries approximately 730,000 distinct CDR3 sequences, about 42% recorded once. The CDR3 is made up of 14 amino acids. The V gene lost 8 bases and the J gene lost 0 bases, with 14 bases spanning the gap. Germline CDR1 and CDR2: SQVTM and ANQGSEA. Of note for this clonotype: Its target is not known.

There were at least 6 micrograms of total RNA extracted from every sample. The sequenced sample was blood. The sequence came from a woman aged 55-69 years in good health. V usage is TRBV29-1 and J usage is TRBJ2-1; D is possibly TRBD1 or TRBD2 (6 bases each). Here the CDR3 DNA reads TGCAGCATGGGGGGCGGAAGCTCCTACAATGAGCAGTTCTTC. Translated, it gives CSMGGGSSYNEQFF.